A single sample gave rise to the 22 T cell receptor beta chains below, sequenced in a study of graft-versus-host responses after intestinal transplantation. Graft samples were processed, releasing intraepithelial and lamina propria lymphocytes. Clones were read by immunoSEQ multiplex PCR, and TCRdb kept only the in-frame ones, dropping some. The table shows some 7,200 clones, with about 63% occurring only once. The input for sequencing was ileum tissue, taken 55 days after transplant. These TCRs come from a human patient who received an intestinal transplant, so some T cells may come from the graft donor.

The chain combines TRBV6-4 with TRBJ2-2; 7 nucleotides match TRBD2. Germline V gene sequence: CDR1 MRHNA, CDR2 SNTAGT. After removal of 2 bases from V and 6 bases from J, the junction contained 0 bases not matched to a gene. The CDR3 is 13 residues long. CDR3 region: CASSDGGAGELFF. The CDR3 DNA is TGTGCCAGCAGTGACGGGGGGGCCGGGGAGCTGTTTTTT.

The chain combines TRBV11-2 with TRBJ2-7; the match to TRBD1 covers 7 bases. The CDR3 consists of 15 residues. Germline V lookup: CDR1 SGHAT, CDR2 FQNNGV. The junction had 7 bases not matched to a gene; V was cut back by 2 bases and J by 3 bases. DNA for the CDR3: TGTGCCAGCAGCTTATCAACAGGGGCGGGCTACGAGCAGTACGTC. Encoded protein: CASSLSTGAGYEQYV.

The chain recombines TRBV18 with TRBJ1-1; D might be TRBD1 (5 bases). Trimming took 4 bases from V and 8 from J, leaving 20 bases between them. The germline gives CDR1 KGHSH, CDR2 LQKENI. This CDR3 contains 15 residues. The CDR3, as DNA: TGTGCCAGCTCACGCGGACACGGCAATGGTCCGGAAGCTTTCTTT. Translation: CASSRGHGNGPEAFF.

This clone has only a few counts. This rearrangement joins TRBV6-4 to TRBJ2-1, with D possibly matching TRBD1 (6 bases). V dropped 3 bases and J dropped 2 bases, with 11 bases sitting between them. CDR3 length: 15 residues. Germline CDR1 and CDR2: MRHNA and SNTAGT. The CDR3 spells CASSEEAGAYNEQFF. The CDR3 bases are TGTGCCAGCAGTGAAGAGGCAGGGGCCTACAATGAGCAGTTCTTC.

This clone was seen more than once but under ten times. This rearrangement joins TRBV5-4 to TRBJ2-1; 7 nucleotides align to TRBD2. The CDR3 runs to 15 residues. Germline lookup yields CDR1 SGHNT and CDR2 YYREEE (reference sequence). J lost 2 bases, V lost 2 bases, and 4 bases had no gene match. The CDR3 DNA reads TGTGCCAGCAGCTTCGCTAGCGGTGCCTACAATGAGCAGTTCTTC. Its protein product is CASSFASGAYNEQFF.

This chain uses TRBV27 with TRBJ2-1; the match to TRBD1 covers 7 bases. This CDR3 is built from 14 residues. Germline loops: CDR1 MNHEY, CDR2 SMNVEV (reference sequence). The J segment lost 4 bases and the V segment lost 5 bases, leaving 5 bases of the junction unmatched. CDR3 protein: CASSPGTEYNEQFF. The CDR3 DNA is TGTGCCAGCAGTCCCGGGACAGAGTACAATGAGCAGTTCTTC.

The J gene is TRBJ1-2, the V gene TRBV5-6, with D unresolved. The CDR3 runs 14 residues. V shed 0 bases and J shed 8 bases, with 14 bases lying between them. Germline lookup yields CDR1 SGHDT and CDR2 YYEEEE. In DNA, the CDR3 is TGTGCCAGCAGCTTGGCCCCTAAGGCGCGGGGCTACACCTTC. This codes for CASSLAPKARGYTF.

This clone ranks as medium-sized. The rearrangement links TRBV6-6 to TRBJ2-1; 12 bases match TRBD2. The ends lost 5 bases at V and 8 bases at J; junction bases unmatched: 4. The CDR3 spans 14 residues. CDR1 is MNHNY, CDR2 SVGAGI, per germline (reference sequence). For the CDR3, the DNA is TGTGCCAGCAGTCGACTAGCGGGGGACCATGAGCAGTTCTTC. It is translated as CASSRLAGDHEQFF.

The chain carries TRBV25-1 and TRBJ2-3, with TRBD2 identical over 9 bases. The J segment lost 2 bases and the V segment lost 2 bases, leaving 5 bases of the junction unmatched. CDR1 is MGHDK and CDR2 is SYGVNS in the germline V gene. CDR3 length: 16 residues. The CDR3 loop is CASSELSGGYTDTQYF. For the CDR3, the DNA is TGTGCCAGCAGTGAACTTAGCGGGGGATACACAGATACGCAGTATTTT.

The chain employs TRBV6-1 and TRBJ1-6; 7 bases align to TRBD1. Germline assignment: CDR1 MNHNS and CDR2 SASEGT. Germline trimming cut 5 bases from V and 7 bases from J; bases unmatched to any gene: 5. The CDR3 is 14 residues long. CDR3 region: CASSWDSRNSPLHF. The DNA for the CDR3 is TGTGCCAGCAGTTGGGACAGTAGGAATTCACCCCTCCACTTT.

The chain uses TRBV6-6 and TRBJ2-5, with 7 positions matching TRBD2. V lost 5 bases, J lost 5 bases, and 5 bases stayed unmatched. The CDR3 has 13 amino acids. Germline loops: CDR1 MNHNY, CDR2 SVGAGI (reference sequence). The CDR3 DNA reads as TGTGCCAGCAGTCCGAGGACTAGTGAGACCCAGTACTTC. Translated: CASSPRTSETQYF.

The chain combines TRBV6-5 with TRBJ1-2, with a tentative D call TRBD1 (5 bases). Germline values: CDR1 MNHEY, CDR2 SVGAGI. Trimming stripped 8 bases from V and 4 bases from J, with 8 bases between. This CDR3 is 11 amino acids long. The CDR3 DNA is TGTGCCAGCCAGGACACCTATGGCTACACCTTC. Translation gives CASQDTYGYTF.

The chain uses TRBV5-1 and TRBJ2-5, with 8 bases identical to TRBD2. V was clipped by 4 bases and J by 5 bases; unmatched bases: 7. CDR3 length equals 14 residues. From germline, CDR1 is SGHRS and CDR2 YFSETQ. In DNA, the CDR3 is TGCGCCAGCAGCCCGACTAGCGTGATGGAGACCCAGTACTTC. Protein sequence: CASSPTSVMETQYF. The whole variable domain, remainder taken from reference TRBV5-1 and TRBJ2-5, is KAGVTQTPRYLIKTRGQQVTLSCSPISGHRSVSWYQQTPGQGLQFLFEYFSETQRNKGNFPGRFSGRQFSNSRSEMNVSTLELGDSALYLCASSPTSVMETQYFGPGTRLLVL.

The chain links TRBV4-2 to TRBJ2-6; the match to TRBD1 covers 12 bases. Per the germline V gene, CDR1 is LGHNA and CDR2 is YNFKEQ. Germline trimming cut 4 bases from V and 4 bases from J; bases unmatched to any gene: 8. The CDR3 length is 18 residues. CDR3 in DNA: TGTGCCAGCAGCCCCGGGACAGGGGGCCCGAGGGGGGCCAACGTCCTGACTTTC. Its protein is CASSPGTGGPRGANVLTF.

The CDR3, as DNA: TGTGCCAGCAGTTTTTCGGGACAGGGACAGTACGAGCAGTACGTC. Amino acid sequence: CASSFSGQGQYEQYV. The rearrangement joins TRBV27 to TRBJ2-7, with 9 bases aligning to TRBD1. The germline V gene has CDR1 MNHEY and CDR2 SMNVEV (reference sequence). Trimming took 3 bases from V and 4 from J; bases not matched to a gene: 7. The CDR3 loop spans 15 amino acids.

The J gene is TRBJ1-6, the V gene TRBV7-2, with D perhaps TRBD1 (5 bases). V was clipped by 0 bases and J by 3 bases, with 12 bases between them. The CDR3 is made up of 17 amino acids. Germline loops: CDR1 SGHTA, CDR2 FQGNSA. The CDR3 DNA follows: TGTGCCAGCAGCTTAGCGGGCAGGGCGCGCTATAATTCACCCCTCCACTTT. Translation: CASSLAGRARYNSPLHF.

The CDR3 is CASSTLRDTLRNTEAFF. The CDR3 DNA follows: TGTGCCAGTAGTACACTCCGGGACACACTGAGGAACACTGAAGCTTTCTTT. The chain couples TRBV19 to TRBJ1-1, with D maybe TRBD1 (6 bases). This CDR3 contains 17 residues. Germline CDR1 and CDR2: LNHDA and SQIVND (reference sequence). Trimming stripped 4 bases from V and 1 base from J, with 19 bases between.

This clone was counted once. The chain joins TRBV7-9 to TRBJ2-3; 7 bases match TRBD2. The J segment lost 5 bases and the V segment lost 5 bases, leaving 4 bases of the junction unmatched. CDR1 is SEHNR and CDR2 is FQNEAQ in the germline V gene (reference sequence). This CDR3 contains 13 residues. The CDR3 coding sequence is TGTGCCAGCAGCGTCGCGGGGGTAGATACGCAGTATTTT. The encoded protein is CASSVAGVDTQYF. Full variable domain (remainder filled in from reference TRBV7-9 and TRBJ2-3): DTGVSQNPRHKITKRGQNVTFRCDPISEHNRLYWYRQTLGQGPEFLTYFQNEAQLEKSRLLSDRFSAERPKGSFSTLEIQRTEQGDSAMYLCASSVAGVDTQYFGPGTRLTVL.

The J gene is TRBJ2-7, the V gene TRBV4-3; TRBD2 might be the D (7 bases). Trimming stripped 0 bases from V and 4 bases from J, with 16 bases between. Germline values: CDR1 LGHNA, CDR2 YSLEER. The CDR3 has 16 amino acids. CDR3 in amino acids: CASSQDRGGGSYEQYV. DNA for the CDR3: TGCGCCAGCAGCCAAGATAGAGGGGGGGGGTCATACGAGCAGTACGTC.

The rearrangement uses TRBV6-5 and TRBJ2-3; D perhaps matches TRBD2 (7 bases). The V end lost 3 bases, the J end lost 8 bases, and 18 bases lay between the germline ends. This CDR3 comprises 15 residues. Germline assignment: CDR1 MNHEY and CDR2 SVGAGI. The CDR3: CASSYWTGGHGTQYF. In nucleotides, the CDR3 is TGTGCCAGCAGTTATTGGACGGGGGGCCACGGTACGCAGTATTTT.

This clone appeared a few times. CDR3 protein: CASSQGRVGQPQHF. CDR3 nucleotide sequence: TGTGCCAGCAGCCAAGGGAGGGTCGGCCAGCCCCAGCATTTT. The chain carries TRBV7-9 and TRBJ1-5; no firm D call. In germline, CDR1 is SEHNR, CDR2 FQNEAQ (reference sequence). V shed 5 bases and J shed 7 bases, with 15 bases lying between them. The CDR3 is 14 amino acids.

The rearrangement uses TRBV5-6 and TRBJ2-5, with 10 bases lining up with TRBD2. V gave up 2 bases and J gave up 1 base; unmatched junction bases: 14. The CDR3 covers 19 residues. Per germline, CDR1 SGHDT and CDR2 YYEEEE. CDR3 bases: TGTGCCAGCAGCTTCCCCCCAGCTAAGGTAGCGGGGGGCCAAGAGACCCAGTACTTC. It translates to CASSFPPAKVAGGQETQYF.